The rows below give T cell receptor beta chains drawn from one sample of a study of STAT5B mutations in CD4+ large granular lymphocyte leukemia. The method was immunoSEQ multiplex PCR; TCRdb's version includes in-frame clones alone and lacks a portion of them. Of about 40,000 clones in the sample, approximately 80% were seen once. Sequencing input: CD4+ T cells from blood buffy coats. The receptors come from a human donor in good health. Both conserved end residues are part of each CDR3. Fields, in order: D gene, clone size, V gene, J gene, CDR3 protein, CDR3 DNA. The D gene is left open where the match is weak. Clone size is stated in some rows and not others, as once, few, many or a class when expanded.

.	few	TRBV11-3	TRBJ1-2	CASSLGGANGYTF	TGTGCCAGCAGCTTGGGGGGAGCGAATGGCTACACCTTC
.	.	TRBV7-9	TRBJ2-5	CASSPRQARIQETQYF	TGTGCCAGCTCACCCCGGCAGGCCCGAATCCAAGAGACCCAGTACTTC
TRBD2	.	TRBV29-1	TRBJ2-1	CSVVGGGAGNEQFF	TGCAGCGTTGTAGGCGGGGGGGCTGGGAATGAGCAGTTCTTC
TRBD2	.	TRBV9	TRBJ2-5	CASSVGSLAGGIDKTQYF	TGTGCCAGCAGCGTAGGGAGCCTAGCGGGGGGTATAGATAAGACCCAGTACTTC
.	.	TRBV7-3	TRBJ2-3	CASSLRGGGTDTQYF	TGTGCCAGCAGCCTCAGGGGTGGGGGCACAGATACGCAGTATTTT
.	once	TRBV6-6	TRBJ2-7	CASTPSGSGSYEQYF	TGTGCCAGCACCCCTTCGGGCTCGGGCTCCTACGAGCAGTACTTC
.	.	TRBV21-1	TRBJ2-3	CASILRAGGKGPTDTQYF	TGTGCCAGCATCCTCCGGGCAGGGGGCAAGGGGCCCACAGATACGCAGTATTTT
.	.	TRBV15	TRBJ1-2	CATSAPGVRIDYGYTF	TGTGCCACCAGCGCCCCAGGGGTTAGGATAGACTATGGCTACACCTTC
.	.	TRBV19	TRBJ2-2	CASTLGTLNTGELFF	TGTGCCAGTACTCTCGGGACTCTTAACACCGGGGAGCTGTTTTTT
.	.	TRBV6-5	TRBJ1-1	CASSYYRGTEAFF	TGTGCCAGCAGTTACTATCGGGGGACTGAAGCTTTCTTT
.	.	TRBV5-6	TRBJ2-3	CASSYTYTDTQYF	TGTGCCAGCAGCTATACTTACACAGATACGCAGTATTTT
.	.	TRBV30	TRBJ1-3	CAWSGGYGNTIYF	TGTGCCTGGAGTGGGGGATATGGGAACACCATATATTTT
.	.	TRBV27	TRBJ1-5	CASSLIGASNQPQHF	TGTGCCAGCAGTTTAATCGGGGCTAGCAATCAGCCCCAGCATTTT
.	few	TRBV19	TRBJ2-1	CASSRGSSYNEQFF	TGTGCCAGTAGTAGAGGGAGCTCCTACAATGAGCAGTTCTTC
TRBD1	.	TRBV6-5	TRBJ1-1	CASSSQGAGDTEAFF	TGTGCCAGCAGTTCCCAGGGGGCAGGTGACACTGAAGCTTTCTTT
.	few	TRBV20-1	TRBJ1-1	CSARLRFEAFF	TGCAGTGCTAGACTACGGTTCGAAGCTTTCTTT